This T cell receptor beta chain was identified in a study of cytomegalovirus exposure and HLA in healthy donors. Findings of the study overall: Indistinguishable V segments such as TRBV6-2 and TRBV6-3 were excluded. The majority of CMV-associated TCR beta chains were reported as apparently HLA-restricted in a later analysis. A later analysis by the authors found several of the most significant clusters apparently linked to common viral pathogens.

The PCR had 60 Vbeta and 13 Jbeta primers. Using immunoSEQ multiplex PCR, the repertoire was profiled, and TCRdb retains in-frame clones only, with some absent. The data contain around 200,000 clones, about 75% of them singletons. A remark on this clone: Its cognate antigen is unknown.

Trimming took 5 bases from V and 4 from J; bases not matched to a gene: 8. The CDR3 runs 14 residues. Germline CDR1 reads GTSNPN; CDR2 reads SVGIG (reference sequence). V is TRBV30 and J is TRBJ1-5; 7 bases fit TRBD1. This TCR came from a male donor in good health and CMV-seronegative. The sequenced sample was PBMCs. CDR3 nucleotides: TGTGCCTGGGGTTACACCAGGGGGAATCAGCCCCAGCATTTT. Amino acid sequence: CAWGYTRGNQPQHF. The whole variable domain, filled in from reference TRBV30 and TRBJ1-5, reads SQTIHQWPATLVQPVGSPLSLECTVEGTSNPNLYWYRQAAGRGLQLLFYSVGIGQISSEVPQNLSASRPQDRQFILSSKKLLLSDSGFYLCAWGYTRGNQPQHFGDGTRLSIL.